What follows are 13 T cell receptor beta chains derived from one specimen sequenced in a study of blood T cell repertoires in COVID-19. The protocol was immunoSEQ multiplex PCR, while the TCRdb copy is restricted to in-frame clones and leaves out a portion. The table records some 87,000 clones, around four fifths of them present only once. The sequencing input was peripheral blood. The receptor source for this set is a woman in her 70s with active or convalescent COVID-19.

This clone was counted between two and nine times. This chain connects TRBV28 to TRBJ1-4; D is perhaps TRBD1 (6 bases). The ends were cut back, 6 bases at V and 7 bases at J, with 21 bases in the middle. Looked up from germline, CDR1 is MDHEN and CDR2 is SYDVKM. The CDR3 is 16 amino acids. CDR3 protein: CASSDNRAPSGEKLFF. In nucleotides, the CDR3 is TGTGCCAGCAGCGATAACAGGGCCCCCTCCGGTGAAAAACTGTTTTTT.

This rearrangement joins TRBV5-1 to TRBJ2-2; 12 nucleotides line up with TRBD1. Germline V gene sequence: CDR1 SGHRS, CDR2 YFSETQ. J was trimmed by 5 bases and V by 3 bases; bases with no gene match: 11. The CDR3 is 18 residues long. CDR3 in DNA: TGCGCCAGCAGCTCACTCCCGGGACAGGGGGCGCGGACCGGGGAGCTGTTTTTT. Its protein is CASSSLPGQGARTGELFF.

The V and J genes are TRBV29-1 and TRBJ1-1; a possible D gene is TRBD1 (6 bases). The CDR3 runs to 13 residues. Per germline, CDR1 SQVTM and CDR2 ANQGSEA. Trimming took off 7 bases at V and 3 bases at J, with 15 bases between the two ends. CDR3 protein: CSGSGQGYTEAFF. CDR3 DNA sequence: TGCAGCGGGAGTGGGCAGGGGTACACTGAAGCTTTCTTT.

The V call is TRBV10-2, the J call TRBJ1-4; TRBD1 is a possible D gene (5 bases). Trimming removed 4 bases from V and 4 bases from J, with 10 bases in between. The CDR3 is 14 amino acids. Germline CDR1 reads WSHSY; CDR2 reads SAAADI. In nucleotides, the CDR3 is TGCGCCAGCAGTGGGCGTCAGGGTAATGAAAAACTGTTTTTT. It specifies CASSGRQGNEKLFF.

The CDR3 DNA is TGTGCTAGTGCCAGGGCGGTAGGAGAGACCCAGTACTTC. The encoded protein is CASARAVGETQYF. This sequence joins TRBV12-5 and TRBJ2-5; D may be TRBD1 (5 bases). Germline V gene data show CDR1 as LGHNT and CDR2 as FRNRAP. V lost 7 bases to trimming and J lost 4 bases, with 13 bases between them. The CDR3 runs to 13 residues.

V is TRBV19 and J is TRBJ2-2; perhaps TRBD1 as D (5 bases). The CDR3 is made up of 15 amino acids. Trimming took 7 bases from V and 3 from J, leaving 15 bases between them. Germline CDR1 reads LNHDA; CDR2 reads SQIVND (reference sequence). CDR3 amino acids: CASTRVGQDTGELFF. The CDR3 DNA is TGTGCCAGTACCCGAGTGGGGCAGGACACCGGGGAGCTGTTTTTT. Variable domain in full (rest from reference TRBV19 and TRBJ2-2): DGGITQSPKYLFRKEGQNVTLSCEQNLNHDAMYWYRQDPGQGLRLIYYSQIVNDFQKGDIAEGYSVSREKKESFPLTVTSAQKNPTAFYLCASTRVGQDTGELFFGEGSRLTVL.

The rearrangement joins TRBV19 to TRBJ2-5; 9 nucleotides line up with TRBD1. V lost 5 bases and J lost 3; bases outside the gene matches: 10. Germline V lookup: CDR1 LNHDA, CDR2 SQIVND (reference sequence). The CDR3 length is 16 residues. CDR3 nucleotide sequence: TGTGCCAGTAGTTCCAAGACCGGGACAGGGAAAGAGACCCAGTACTTC. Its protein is CASSSKTGTGKETQYF.

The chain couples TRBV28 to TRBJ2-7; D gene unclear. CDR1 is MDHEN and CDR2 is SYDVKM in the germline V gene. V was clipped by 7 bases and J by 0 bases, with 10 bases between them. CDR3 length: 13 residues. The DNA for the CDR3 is TGTGCCAGCACTGACTCCGACTCCTACGAGCAGTACTTC. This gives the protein CASTDSDSYEQYF.

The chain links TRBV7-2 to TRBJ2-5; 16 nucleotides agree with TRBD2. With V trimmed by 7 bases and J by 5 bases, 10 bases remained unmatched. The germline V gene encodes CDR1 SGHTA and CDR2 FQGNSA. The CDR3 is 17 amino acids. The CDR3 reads CASTEGLAGGPGETQYF. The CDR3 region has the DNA TGTGCCAGCACCGAGGGACTAGCGGGGGGGCCCGGGGAGACCCAGTACTTC.

This chain's CDR3 is CATSREVVDNSPLHF. In DNA, the CDR3 is TGTGCCACCAGCAGAGAAGTAGTGGATAATTCACCCCTCCACTTT. The chain has TRBV15 and TRBJ1-6; D is undetermined. CDR3 length equals 15 residues. Germline-derived CDR1 and CDR2 are LNHNV and YYDKDF (reference sequence). V shed 0 bases and J shed 5 bases, with 8 bases lying between them. Looking up the rest from reference TRBV15 and TRBJ1-6 gives the full variable domain: DAMVIQNPRYQVTQFGKPVTLSCSQTLNHNVMYWYQQKSSQAPKLLFHYYDKDFNNEADTPDNFQSRRPNTSFCFLDIRSPGLGDTAMYLCATSREVVDNSPLHFGNGTRLTVT.

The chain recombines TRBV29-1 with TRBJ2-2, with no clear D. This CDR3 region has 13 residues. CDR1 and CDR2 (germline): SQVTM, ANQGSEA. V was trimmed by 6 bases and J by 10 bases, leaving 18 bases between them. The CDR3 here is CSVPSRGSPELFF. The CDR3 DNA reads TGCAGCGTCCCTTCTAGAGGTAGCCCGGAGCTGTTTTTT.

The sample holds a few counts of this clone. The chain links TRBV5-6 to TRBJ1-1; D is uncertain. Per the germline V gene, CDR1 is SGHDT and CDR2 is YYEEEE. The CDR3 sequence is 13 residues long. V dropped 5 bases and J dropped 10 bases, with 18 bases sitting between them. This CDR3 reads CASSPNGDVGAFF. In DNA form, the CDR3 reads TGTGCCAGCAGTCCCAATGGAGATGTCGGAGCTTTCTTT.

CDR3 residues: CASSRRGAGDYNEQFF. DNA for the CDR3: TGTGCCAGCAGCCGCAGGGGAGCGGGGGACTACAATGAGCAGTTCTTC. This rearrangement joins TRBV11-2 to TRBJ2-1; TRBD2 matches at 8 bases. The CDR3 runs to 16 residues. The V segment lost 5 bases and the J segment 3 bases; nucleotides outside the gene matches: 9. CDR1 is SGHAT, CDR2 FQNNGV, per germline.